These 8 T cell receptor beta chains came from one sample sequenced in a study of blood T cell repertoires in COVID-19. TCRdb's copy holds only in-frame clones and misses some; the assay was immunoSEQ multiplex PCR. The data contain 75,000 to 100,000 clones, more than 70% of them seen just once; the ten biggest clones take up nearly 20%. The material sequenced was peripheral blood. Receptors were obtained from a human donor in a cohort sampled during active COVID-19.

This chain connects TRBV10-3 to TRBJ2-7; 10 bases are shared with TRBD2. This CDR3 contains 14 residues. V gave up 9 bases and J gave up 1 base; unmatched junction bases: 6. Germline V CDR1 and CDR2: ENHRY, SYGVKD. The CDR3 reads CAIESGRGSYEQYF. CDR3 DNA sequence: TGTGCCATAGAGAGCGGGAGGGGATCCTACGAGCAGTACTTC.

The gene calls are TRBV28 and TRBJ2-7; 7 bases are a match to TRBD2. The J segment lost 2 bases and the V segment lost 11 bases, leaving 9 bases of the junction unmatched. This CDR3 region has 13 residues. Germline assignment: CDR1 MDHEN and CDR2 SYDVKM. The CDR3 region is CASGASGPYEQYF. DNA for the CDR3: TGTGCCTCCGGGGCTAGCGGACCCTACGAGCAGTACTTC.

This chain connects TRBV6-1 to TRBJ1-5, with D unresolved. V was trimmed by 3 bases and J by 4 bases, leaving 7 bases between them. The CDR3 totals 13 residues. Germline V gene data show CDR1 as MNHNS and CDR2 as SASEGT. CDR3 sequence: CASSETGNQPQHF. CDR3 nucleotide sequence: TGTGCCAGCAGTGAGACGGGGAATCAGCCCCAGCATTTT.

This chain links TRBV18 with TRBJ1-5; D call uncertain. The germline V and J ends were trimmed by 3 bases and 4 bases, with 13 bases remaining between them. This CDR3 spans 15 amino acids. The V gene's germline CDR1 is KGHSH and CDR2 LQKENI. This chain's CDR3 is CASSPTSRQNQPQHF. The CDR3 DNA reads as TGTGCCAGCTCACCTACCTCCAGGCAGAATCAGCCCCAGCATTTT. The entire variable domain, with the rest obtained from reference TRBV18 and TRBJ1-5, is as follows: NAGVMQNPRHLVRRRGQEARLRCSPMKGHSHVYWYRQLPEEGLKFMVYLQKENIIDESGMPKERFSAEFPKEGPSILRIQQVVRGDSAAYFCASSPTSRQNQPQHFGDGTRLSIL.

The chain's CDR3 is CAISENDDRTGFEQYF. The DNA of the CDR3 is TGTGCCATCAGTGAGAACGACGATAGGACAGGGTTCGAGCAGTACTTC. The chain couples TRBV10-3 to TRBJ2-7; the match to TRBD1 covers 8 bases. The CDR3 sequence is 16 residues long. The V segment lost 2 bases and the J segment 6 bases; nucleotides outside the gene matches: 12. The V gene's germline CDR1 is ENHRY and CDR2 SYGVKD.

This sequence joins TRBV7-8 and TRBJ2-3; 14 positions match TRBD2. The ends lost 3 bases at V and 3 bases at J; junction bases unmatched: 2. The CDR3 is 16 residues long. Germline V gives CDR1 SGHVS, CDR2 FQNEAQ. This chain's CDR3 is CASSFGTSGSTDTQYF. The CDR3 DNA sequence: TGTGCCAGCAGCTTTGGGACTAGCGGGAGTACAGATACGCAGTATTTT.

V gene TRBV19 combines with J gene TRBJ2-7, with 9 bases lining up with TRBD1. The junction had 0 bases not matched to a gene; V was cut back by 4 bases and J by 2 bases. The germline V gene encodes CDR1 LNHDA and CDR2 SQIVND (reference sequence). This CDR3 region has 13 residues. The CDR3 region is CASSRQGAYEQYF. The DNA for the CDR3 is TGTGCCAGTAGTAGACAGGGGGCCTACGAGCAGTACTTC.

This rearrangement joins TRBV5-4 to TRBJ2-1; a weak D match, TRBD2 (5 bases). The V end lost 4 bases, the J end lost 6 bases, and 17 bases lay between the germline ends. The germline CDR1 and CDR2 sequences are SGHNT and YYREEE (reference sequence). This CDR3 comprises 15 residues. CDR3: CASSPARAGSNEQFF. The CDR3 region has the DNA TGTGCCAGCAGCCCCGCTAGAGCTGGGAGCAATGAGCAGTTCTTC.